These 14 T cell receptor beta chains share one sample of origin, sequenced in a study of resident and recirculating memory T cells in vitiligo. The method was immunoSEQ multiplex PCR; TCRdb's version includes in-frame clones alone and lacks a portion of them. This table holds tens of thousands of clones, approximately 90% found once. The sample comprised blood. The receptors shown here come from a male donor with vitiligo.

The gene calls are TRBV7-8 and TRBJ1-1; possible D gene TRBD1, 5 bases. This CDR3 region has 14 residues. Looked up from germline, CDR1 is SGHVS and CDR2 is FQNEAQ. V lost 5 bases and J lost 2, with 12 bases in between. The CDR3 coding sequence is TGTGCCAGCAGCCCCCTGACAGATAACACTGAAGCTTTCTTT. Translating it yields CASSPLTDNTEAFF.

This CDR3 reads CASSSTSTGGGYTF. Written as DNA, the CDR3 is TGTGCCAGCAGTTCTACGTCGACAGGGGGCGGCTACACCTTC. The rearrangement joins TRBV28 to TRBJ1-2, with TRBD1 identical over 10 bases. J gave up 8 bases and V 4 bases, and 7 bases lay outside the gene matches. This CDR3 is built from 14 residues. Germline V gene lookup returns CDR1 MDHEN and CDR2 SYDVKM.

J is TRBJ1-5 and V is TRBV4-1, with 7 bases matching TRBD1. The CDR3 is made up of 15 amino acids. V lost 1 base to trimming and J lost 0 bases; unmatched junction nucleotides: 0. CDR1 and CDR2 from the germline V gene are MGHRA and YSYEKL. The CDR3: CASSQGTGSNQPQHF. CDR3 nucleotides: TGCGCCAGCAGCCAAGGGACAGGTAGCAATCAGCCCCAGCATTTT.

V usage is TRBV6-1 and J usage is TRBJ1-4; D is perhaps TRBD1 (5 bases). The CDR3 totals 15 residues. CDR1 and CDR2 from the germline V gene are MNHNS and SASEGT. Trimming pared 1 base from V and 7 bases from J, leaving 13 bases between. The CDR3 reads CASSEDRGRGEKLFF. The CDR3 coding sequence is TGTGCCAGCAGTGAAGATAGGGGCCGCGGTGAAAAACTGTTTTTT.

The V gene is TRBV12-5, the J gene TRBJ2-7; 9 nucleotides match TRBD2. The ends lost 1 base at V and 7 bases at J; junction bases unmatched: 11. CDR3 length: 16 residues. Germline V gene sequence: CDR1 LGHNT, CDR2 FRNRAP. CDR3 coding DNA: TGTGCTAGTGGTTTGGGGGGGACTAGCAGCCGTCCGGAGCAGTACTTC. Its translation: CASGLGGTSSRPEQYF. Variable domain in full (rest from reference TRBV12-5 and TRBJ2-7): DARVTQTPRHKVTEMGQEVTMRCQPILGHNTVFWYRQTMMQGLELLAYFRNRAPLDDSGMPKDRFSAEMPDATLATLKIQPSEPRDSAVYFCASGLGGTSSRPEQYFGPGTRLTVT.

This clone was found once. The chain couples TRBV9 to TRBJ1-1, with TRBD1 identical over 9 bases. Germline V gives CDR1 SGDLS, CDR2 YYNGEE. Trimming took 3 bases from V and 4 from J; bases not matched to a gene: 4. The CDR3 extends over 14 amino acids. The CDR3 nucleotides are TGTGCCAGCAGCGCGCCGGGACAGGGCACTGAAGCTTTCTTT. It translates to CASSAPGQGTEAFF.

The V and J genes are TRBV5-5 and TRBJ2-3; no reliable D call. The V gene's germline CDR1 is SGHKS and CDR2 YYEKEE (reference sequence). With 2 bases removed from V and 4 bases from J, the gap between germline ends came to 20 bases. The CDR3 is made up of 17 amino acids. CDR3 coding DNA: TGTGCCAGCAGCTTTAGGTCGTCAGAAGCGCTCCCAGATACGCAGTATTTT. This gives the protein CASSFRSSEALPDTQYF. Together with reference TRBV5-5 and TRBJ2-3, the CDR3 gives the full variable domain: DAGVTQSPTHLIKTRGQQVTLRCSPISGHKSVSWYQQVLGQGPQFIFQYYEKEERGRGNFPDRFSARQFPNYSSELNVNALLLGDSALYLCASSFRSSEALPDTQYFGPGTRLTVL.

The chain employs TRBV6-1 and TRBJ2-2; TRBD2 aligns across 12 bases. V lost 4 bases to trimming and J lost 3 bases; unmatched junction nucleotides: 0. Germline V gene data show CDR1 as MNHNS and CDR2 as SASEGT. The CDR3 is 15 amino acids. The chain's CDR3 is CASSGLAGDTGELFF. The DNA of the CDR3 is TGTGCCAGCAGTGGACTAGCGGGGGACACCGGGGAGCTGTTTTTT.

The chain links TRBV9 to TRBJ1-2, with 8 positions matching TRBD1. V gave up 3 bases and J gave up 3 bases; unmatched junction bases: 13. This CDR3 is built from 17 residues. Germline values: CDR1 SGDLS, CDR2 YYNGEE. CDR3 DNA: TGTGCCAGCAGCGCCTACCGACAGGGGTTAACGGACTATGGCTACACCTTC. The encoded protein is CASSAYRQGLTDYGYTF.

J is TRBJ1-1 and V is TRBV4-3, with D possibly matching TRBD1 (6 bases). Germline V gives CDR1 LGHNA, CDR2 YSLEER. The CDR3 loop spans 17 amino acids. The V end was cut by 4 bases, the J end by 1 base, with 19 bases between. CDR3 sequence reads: CASSLTLIDRRNTEAFF. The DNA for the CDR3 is TGCGCCAGCAGCCTAACCTTGATCGACAGGAGGAACACTGAAGCTTTCTTT.

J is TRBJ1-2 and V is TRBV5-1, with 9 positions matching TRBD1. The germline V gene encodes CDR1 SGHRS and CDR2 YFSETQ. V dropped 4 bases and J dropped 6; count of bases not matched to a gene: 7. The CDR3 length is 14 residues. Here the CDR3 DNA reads TGCGCCAGCAGCACAGGGACAGGGCAAAATGGCTACACCTTC. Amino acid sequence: CASSTGTGQNGYTF.

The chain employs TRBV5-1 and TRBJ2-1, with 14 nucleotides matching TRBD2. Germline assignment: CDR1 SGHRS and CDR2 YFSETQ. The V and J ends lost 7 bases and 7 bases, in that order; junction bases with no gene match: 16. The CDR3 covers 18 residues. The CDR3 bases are TGCGCCAGCGGGAGACCGAAAGTTGGGACTAGCGGGGGAAATGAGCAGTTCTTC. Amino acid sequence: CASGRPKVGTSGGNEQFF.

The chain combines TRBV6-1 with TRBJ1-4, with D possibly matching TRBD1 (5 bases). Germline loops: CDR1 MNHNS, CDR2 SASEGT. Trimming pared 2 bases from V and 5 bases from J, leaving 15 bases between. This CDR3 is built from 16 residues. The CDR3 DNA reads TGTGCCAGCAGTGAAAAAAGCGGCGGGGGGAATGAAAAACTGTTTTTT. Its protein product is CASSEKSGGGNEKLFF.

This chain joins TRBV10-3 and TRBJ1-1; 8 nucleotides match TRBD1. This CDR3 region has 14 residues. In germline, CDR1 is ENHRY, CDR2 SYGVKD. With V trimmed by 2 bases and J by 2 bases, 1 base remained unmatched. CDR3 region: CAISEQGANTEAFF. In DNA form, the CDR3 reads TGTGCCATCAGTGAGCAGGGGGCAAACACTGAAGCTTTCTTT.